This TCR beta chain was recovered during a study of blood T cells in healthy people across ages. Turning to this clonotype: The antigen remains unidentified.

PCR was performed a second time for about 6 to 12 cycles using a sample-barcoded 5' primer and a J-beta primer mix. TCRdb fed the 5' RACE reads into MiXCR, producing one record per CDR3 protein. The repertoire includes around 1,600,000 distinct CDR3 sequences, about 45% of them detected once, and 4% sits in the top ten. From germline, CDR1 is SNHLY and CDR2 FYNNEI. V was trimmed by 9 bases and J by 5 bases, leaving 15 bases between them. This CDR3 spans 13 amino acids. Study results and caveats: Age brought a roughly linear fall in TCR beta diversity measured per million T cells.

Sequencing input: blood. The chain joins TRBV2 to TRBJ2-3; TRBD1 or TRBD2 may be the D gene (5 bases each). The receptor was derived from a woman between 18 and 29 years old in good health. CDR3 in DNA: TGTGCCAGAACTCGGGGACGACAAGATACGCAGTATTTT. Its translation: CARTRGRQDTQYF.